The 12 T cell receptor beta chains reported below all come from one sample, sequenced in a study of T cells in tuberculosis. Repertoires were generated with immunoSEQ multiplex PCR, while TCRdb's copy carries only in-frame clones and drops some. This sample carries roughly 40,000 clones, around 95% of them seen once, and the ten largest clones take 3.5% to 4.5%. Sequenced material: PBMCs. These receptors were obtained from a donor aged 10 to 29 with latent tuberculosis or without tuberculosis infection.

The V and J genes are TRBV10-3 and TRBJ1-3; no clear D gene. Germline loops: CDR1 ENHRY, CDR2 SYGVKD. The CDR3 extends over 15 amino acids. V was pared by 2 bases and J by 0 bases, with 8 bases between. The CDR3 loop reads CAISENRVSGNTIYF. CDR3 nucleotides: TGTGCCATCAGTGAGAACCGAGTCTCTGGAAACACCATATATTTT.

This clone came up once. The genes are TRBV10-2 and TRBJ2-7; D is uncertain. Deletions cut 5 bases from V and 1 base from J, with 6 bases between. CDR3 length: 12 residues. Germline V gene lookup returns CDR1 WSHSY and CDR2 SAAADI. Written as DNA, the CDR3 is TGCGCCAGCAGTCCAGATTCCTACGAGCAGTACTTC. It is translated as CASSPDSYEQYF.

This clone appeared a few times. The CDR3 DNA is TGTGCCTGGAACCCGCCTCAGGCCGCCTATGGCTACACCTTC. Translating gives CAWNPPQAAYGYTF. The V and J genes are TRBV30 and TRBJ1-2; no firm D call. The germline gives CDR1 GTSNPN, CDR2 SVGIG (reference sequence). The CDR3 runs to 14 residues. Trimming cost V 4 bases and J 4 bases, with 16 bases left between them.

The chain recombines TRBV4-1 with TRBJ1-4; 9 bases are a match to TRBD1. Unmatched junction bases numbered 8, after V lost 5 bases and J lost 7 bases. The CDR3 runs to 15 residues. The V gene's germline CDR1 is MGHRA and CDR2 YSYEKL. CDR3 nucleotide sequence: TGCGCCAGCAGCGGGGACAGGGTTGAGGGTGAAAAACTGTTTTTT. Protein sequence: CASSGDRVEGEKLFF.

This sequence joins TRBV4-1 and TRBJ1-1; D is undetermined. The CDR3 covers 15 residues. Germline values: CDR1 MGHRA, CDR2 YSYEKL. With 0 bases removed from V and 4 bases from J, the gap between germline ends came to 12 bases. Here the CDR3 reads CASSQEYVAGTEAFF. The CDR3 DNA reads TGCGCCAGCAGCCAAGAGTACGTAGCGGGCACTGAAGCTTTCTTT.

The CDR3 reads CASSLGQGENQPQHF. The CDR3 DNA sequence: TGTGCCAGCAGCCTGGGACAGGGAGAGAATCAGCCCCAGCATTTT. The V gene is TRBV7-8, the J gene TRBJ1-5, with TRBD1 identical over 9 bases. V lost 5 bases and J lost 4; bases outside the gene matches: 6. This CDR3 region has 15 residues. Germline V gives CDR1 SGHVS, CDR2 FQNEAQ. The full variable domain, in which reference TRBV7-8 and TRBJ1-5 provide the parts outside the CDR3, is GAGVSQSPRYKVAKRGQDVALRCDPISGHVSLFWYQQALGQGPEFLTYFQNEAQLDKSGLPSDRFFAERPEGSVSTLKIQRTQQEDSAVYLCASSLGQGENQPQHFGDGTRLSIL.

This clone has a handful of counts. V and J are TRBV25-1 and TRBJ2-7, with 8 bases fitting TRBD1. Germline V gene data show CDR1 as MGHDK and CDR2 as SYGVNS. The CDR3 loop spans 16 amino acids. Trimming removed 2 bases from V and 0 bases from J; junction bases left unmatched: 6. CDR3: CASSETGTGSSYEQYF. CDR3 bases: TGTGCCAGCAGTGAAACCGGGACAGGAAGCTCCTACGAGCAGTACTTC.

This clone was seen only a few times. The CDR3 protein is CASSQQAWSGDSPLHF. The CDR3 DNA follows: TGTGCCAGCAGCCAACAGGCGTGGTCGGGGGATTCACCCCTCCACTTT. The chain couples TRBV7-2 to TRBJ1-6, with D possibly being TRBD1 (5 bases). This CDR3 is built from 16 residues. V was trimmed by 5 bases and J by 8 bases, leaving 19 bases between them. Germline lookup yields CDR1 SGHTA and CDR2 FQGNSA.

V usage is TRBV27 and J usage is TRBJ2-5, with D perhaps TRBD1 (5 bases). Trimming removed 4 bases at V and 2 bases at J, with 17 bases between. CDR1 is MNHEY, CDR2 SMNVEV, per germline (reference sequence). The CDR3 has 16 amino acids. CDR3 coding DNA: TGTGCCAGCAGTTCCGTCCCCAGGGCGAATCAAGAGACCCAGTACTTC. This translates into CASSSVPRANQETQYF.

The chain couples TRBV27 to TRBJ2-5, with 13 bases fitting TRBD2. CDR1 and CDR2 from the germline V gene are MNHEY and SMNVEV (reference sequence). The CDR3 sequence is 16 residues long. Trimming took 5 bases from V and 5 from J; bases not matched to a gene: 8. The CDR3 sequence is CASSPRTSGGEETQYF. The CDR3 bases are TGTGCCAGCAGTCCCCGGACTAGCGGGGGAGAGGAGACCCAGTACTTC.

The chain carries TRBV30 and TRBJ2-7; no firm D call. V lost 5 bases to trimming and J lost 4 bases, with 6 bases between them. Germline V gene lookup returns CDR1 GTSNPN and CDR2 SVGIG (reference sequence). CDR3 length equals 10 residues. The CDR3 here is CAWGQYEQYF. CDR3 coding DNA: TGTGCCTGGGGGCAGTACGAGCAGTACTTC.

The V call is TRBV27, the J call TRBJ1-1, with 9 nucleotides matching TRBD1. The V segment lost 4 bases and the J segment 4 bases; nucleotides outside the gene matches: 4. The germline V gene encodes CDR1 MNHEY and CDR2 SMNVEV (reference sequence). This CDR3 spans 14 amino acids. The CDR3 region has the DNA TGTGCCAGCAGTTCAACGACAGGGGGCACTGAAGCTTTCTTT. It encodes CASSSTTGGTEAFF.